What follows describes a single T cell receptor beta chain. The antigen this receptor binds is unknown. This sample was taken from a study of T cells expressing NK-cell markers (dated by TCRdb to 2020 to 2022). About the investigation overall: Fewer than ten donors provided sorted CD3+CD56+NKG2C+, CD3+CD56+NKG2C- and CD3+CD56-NKG2C+ T-cell subsets, whose TCR beta-chain repertoires were profiled. Among the eight sequenced donors, only one was HCMV-seronegative, while the other seven were HCMV-seropositive. All eight donors whose samples were sequenced were randomly selected healthy volunteers, three of them men and five women. Libraries were sequenced as 2 x 150 bp reads on Illumina HiSeq 2000/2500, MiSeq or NextSeq. Study-level results and caveats: Whether the expanded NKG2C-expressing T cell clones were specific for HCMV antigens was left unclear. For five or six donors, the dominant CD3+CD56+NKG2C+ clonotypes were among the top 10 CD8+ clonotypes and accounted for roughly 1.0-8% of CD8+ T cells. Those dominant clonotypes were again the most abundant among CD3+CD56-NKG2C+ cells in a few donors, at about 28.3-65%.

These reads were obtained on an Illumina HiSeq 2000. 5'RACE template switching, by which a universal primer site and unique molecular identifiers were added, was used to make TCR beta cDNA libraries. Synthesis of cDNA was primed from the TCR beta constant segment and was followed by two consecutive PCR amplification steps. From the authors' description of their analysis: MIGEC handled demultiplexing of the reads and grouping by UMI, while MiTCR was used to assemble and quantify clonotypes. To exclude erroneous sequences, only TCR cDNA sequences supported by at least two reads were retained. The tcR package was used for downstream repertoire analysis, and clonotypes were matched between fractions using CDR3 nucleotide sequence together with V segment. VDJmatch was used to annotate antigen specificity against VDJdb, with one amino acid substitution in CDR3 permitted. Once TCRdb had reprocessed the reads, it stored one entry per CDR3 protein sequence and supplied no DNA. TCRdb's processing, not the authors' own work, is the source of the V and J calls. The table for this sample records just under 150,000 distinct CDR3 sequences. The ten largest clones capture around 12% of the sample.

There are 14 amino acids in the CDR3, from cysteine to phenylalanine inclusive. No DNA is given. From the germline V gene, CDR1 is MDHEN and CDR2 is SYDVKM. A commercial ELISA kit detecting HCMV-specific IgG in serum was used to determine HCMV serostatus. Ficoll density gradient centrifugation was used to isolate peripheral blood mononuclear cells from blood. The clonotype originates from a man in his late teens or twenties in good health. Donor details come from another sample of the same person, matched by shared clones. Recombination connected TRBV28 to TRBJ2-3. Sequenced sample: blood T cells: a sorted CD56 or NKG2C T cell subset, CD4+ or CD8+ T cells, or bulk PBMC T cells (not recorded which). The CDR3 region reads CASSFRGGTDTQYF.